The present entry profiles one T cell receptor beta chain with its context. Its antigen is currently unknown. This sample is drawn from a study of T-cell reconstitution after alpha-beta-depleted transplantation in children. Study conclusions and caveats: At the one-year point after transplant, T-cell counts and TCRbeta diversity were found to come mostly from T cells that had been newly produced. For some patients, TCRbeta diversity was high at day 60 because of recipient T cells and thymic progenitors that survived. Two months or so post-transplant, alpha-beta T cells reportedly derived from several hundred expanded graft clones.

This sample's TCRbeta library carried unique molecular identifier barcodes. Each CDR3 protein gets one entry after TCRdb re-called the PCR reads with MiXCR. The sample shows some 830,000 distinct CDR3 sequences, roughly 16% of them seen only once. The sequence was obtained from a male patient younger than 18 who had a stem cell transplant for acute lymphoblastic leukemia, so the T cells may come from the graft donor. This specimen consisted of PBMCs, mostly from graft donor cells, obtained 360 days after TCRalphabeta/CD19-depleted stem cell transplant.

The CDR3 nucleotides are TGTGCCAGTGGGACGGGGCTCACAGATACGCAGTATTTT. It is translated as CASGTGLTDTQYF. The chain links TRBV7-6 to TRBJ2-3, with D possibly being TRBD1 or TRBD2 (5 bases each). Trimming stripped 9 bases from V and 2 bases from J, with 12 bases between. The CDR3 sequence is 13 residues long. Germline-derived CDR1 and CDR2 are SGHVS and FNYEAQ.